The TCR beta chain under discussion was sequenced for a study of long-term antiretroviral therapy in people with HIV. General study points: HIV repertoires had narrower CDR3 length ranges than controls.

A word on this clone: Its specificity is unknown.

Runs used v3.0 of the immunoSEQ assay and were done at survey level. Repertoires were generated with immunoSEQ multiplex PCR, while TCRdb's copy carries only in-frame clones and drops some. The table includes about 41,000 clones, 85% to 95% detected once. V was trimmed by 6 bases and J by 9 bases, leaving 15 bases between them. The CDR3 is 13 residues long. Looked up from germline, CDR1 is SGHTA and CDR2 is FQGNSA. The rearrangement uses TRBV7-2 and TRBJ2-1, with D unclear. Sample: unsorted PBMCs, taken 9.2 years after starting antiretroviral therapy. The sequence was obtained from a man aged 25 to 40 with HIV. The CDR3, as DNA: TGTGCCAGCAGTACGGAATCAAATGGTGAGCAGTTCTTC. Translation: CASSTESNGEQFF. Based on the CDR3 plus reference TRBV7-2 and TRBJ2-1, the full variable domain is GAGVSQSPSNKVTEKGKDVELRCDPISGHTALYWYRQSLGQGLEFLIYFQGNSAPDKSGLPSDRFSAERTGGSVSTLTIQRTQQEDSAVYLCASSTESNGEQFFGPGTRLTVL.